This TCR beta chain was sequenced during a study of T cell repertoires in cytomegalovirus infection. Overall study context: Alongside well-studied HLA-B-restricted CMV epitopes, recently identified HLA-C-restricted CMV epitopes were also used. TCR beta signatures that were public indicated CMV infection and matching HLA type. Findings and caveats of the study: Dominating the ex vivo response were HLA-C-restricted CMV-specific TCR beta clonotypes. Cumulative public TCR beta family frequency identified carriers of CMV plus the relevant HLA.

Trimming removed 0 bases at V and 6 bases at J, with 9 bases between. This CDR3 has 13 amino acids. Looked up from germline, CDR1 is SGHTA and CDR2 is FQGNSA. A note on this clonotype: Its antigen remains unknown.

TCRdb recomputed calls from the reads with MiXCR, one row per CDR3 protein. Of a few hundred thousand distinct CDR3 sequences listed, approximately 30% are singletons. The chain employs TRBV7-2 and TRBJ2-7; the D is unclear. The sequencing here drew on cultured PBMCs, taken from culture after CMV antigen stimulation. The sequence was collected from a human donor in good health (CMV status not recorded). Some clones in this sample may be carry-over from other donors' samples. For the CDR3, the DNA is TGTGCCAGCAGCTTAGCCTACAGTGGCGAGCAGTACTTC. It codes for CASSLAYSGEQYF.